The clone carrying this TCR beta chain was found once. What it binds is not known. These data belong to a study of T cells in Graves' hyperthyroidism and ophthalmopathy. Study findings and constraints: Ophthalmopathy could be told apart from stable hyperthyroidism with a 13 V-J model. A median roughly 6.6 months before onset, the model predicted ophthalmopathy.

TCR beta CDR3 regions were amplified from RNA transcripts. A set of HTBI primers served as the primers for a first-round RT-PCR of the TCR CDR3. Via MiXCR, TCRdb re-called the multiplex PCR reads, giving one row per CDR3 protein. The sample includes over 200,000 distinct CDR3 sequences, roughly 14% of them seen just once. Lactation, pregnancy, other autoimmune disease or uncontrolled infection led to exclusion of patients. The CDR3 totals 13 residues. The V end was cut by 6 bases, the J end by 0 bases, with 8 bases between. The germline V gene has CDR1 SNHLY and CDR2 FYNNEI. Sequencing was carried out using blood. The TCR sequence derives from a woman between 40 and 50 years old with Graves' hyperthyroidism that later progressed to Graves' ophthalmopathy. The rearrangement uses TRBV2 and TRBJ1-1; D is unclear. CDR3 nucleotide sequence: TGTGCCAGCAGCGTTAATCTGAACACTGAAGCTTTCTTT. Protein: CASSVNLNTEAFF.